This TCR beta chain originates from a study of T cells in Graves' hyperthyroidism and ophthalmopathy. Trimming at V came to 6 bases and at J to 6 bases, leaving 14 bases not matched to a gene. The CDR3 totals 14 residues. CDR1 and CDR2 from the germline V gene are DFQATT and SNEGSKA (reference sequence). This clonotype was picked up many times. Template material for amplifying TCR beta CDR3 regions consisted of RNA transcripts. A first-round RT-PCR of the TCR CDR3 used the HTBI primer set. MiXCR was run by TCRdb on the multiplex PCR reads, yielding one entry per CDR3 protein. The table shows 200,000 to 250,000 distinct CDR3 sequences, with more than 15% occurring only once.

J is TRBJ2-7 and V is TRBV20-1; 7 nucleotides align to TRBD2. The clonotype was recovered from a man over 45 with Graves' hyperthyroidism. The sequencing sample was made of blood. This chain's CDR3 is CSAHLAGVFSEQYF. The CDR3 coding sequence is TGCAGTGCCCACCTCGCGGGAGTGTTTAGCGAGCAGTACTTC.